This T cell receptor beta chain was profiled in a study of blood T cells in healthy people across ages. The V gene lost 1 base and the J gene lost 5 bases, with 9 bases spanning the gap. CDR3 length: 15 residues. CDR1 and CDR2 from the germline V gene are MGHRA and YSYEKL. A J-beta primer mix and a sample-barcoded 5' primer were used in a second PCR of about 7 to 12 cycles. Via MiXCR, TCRdb re-called the 5' RACE reads, giving one row per CDR3 protein. Of 1.5 million to 2 million distinct CDR3 sequences listed, around 36% are singletons. The sequenced sample consisted of blood. The chain has TRBV4-1 and TRBJ1-6; D gene ambiguous. This receptor was identified in a woman aged 25 to 39 in good health. This CDR3 is CASSQARGDNSPLHF. CDR3 nucleotides: TGCGCCAGCAGCCAAGCCCGCGGGGATAATTCACCCCTCCACTTT.